This T cell receptor (beta chain) comes out of a study of response to subunit inactivated influenza vaccine. Study-wide findings and caveats: With each seasonal influenza vaccination, the authors suggested, few new T cells are recruited.

From the RT-PCR reads, TCRdb called clonotypes with MiXCR, one entry per CDR3 protein. The sample records about 520,000 distinct CDR3 sequences, around 25% being singletons. In the case of this clonotype: Its antigen is undetermined.

Per germline, CDR1 KGHSH and CDR2 LQKENI. The V end lost 3 bases, the J end lost 4 bases, and 15 bases lay between the germline ends. The CDR3 sequence is 15 residues long. The chain is built from TRBV18 and TRBJ1-1, with D possibly being TRBD1 (6 bases). The clonotype originates from a man in his fifties who received an inactivated influenza vaccine. This specimen was CD4+ T cells sorted from PBMCs, taken more than 4 days after vaccination. The CDR3 reads CASSPTRQVSTEAFF. The CDR3 DNA follows: TGTGCCAGCTCACCCACAAGACAGGTCTCCACTGAAGCTTTCTTT.